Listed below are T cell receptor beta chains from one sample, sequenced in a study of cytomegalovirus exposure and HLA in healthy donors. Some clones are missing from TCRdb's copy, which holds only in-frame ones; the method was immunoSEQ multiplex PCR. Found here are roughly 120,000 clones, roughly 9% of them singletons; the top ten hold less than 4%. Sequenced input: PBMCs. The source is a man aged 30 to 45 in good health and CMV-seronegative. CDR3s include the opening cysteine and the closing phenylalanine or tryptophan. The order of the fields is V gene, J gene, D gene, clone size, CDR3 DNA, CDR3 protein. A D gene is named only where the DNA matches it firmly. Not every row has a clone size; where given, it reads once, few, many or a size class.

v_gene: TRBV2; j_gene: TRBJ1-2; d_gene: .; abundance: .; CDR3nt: TGTGCCAGCAGAGCAGGAAGAGACTATGGCTACACCTTC; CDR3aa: CASRAGRDYGYTF
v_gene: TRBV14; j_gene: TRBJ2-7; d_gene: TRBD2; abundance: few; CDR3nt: TGTGCCAGCAGCCGCTCGGGACTAGCGGACTACGAGCAGTACTTC; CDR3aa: CASSRSGLADYEQYF
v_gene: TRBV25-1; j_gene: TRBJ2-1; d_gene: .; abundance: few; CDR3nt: TGTGCCAGCACGATGGAGGGCGGGATGTACAATGAGCAGTTCTTC; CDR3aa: CASTMEGGMYNEQFF
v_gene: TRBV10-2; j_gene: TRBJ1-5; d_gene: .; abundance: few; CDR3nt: TGCGCCAGCAGTAGGCAAGGCACTGGGGGCGGCAATCAGCCCCAGCATTTT; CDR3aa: CASSRQGTGGGNQPQHF
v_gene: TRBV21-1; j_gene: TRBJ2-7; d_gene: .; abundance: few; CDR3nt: TGTGCCAGCAGCAAGGGACAGCCGTCCTACGAGCAGTACTTC; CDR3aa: CASSKGQPSYEQYF
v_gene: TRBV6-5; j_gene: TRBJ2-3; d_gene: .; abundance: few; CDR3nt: TGTGCCAGCAGAGACATGGGCCTGATGGGAGATACGCAGTATTTT; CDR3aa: CASRDMGLMGDTQYF
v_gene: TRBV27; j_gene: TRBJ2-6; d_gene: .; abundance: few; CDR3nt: TGTGCCAGCAGTAGGATCCTGAGGGGGGCCAACGTCCTGACTTTC; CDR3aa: CASSRILRGANVLTF
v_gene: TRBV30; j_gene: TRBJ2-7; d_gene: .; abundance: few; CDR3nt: TGTGCCTGGACCCCGGCAGGGTCCTACGAGCAGTACTTC; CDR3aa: CAWTPAGSYEQYF
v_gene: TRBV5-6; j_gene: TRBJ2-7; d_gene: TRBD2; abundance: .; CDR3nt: TGTGCCAGCCGTGTTGTTAGCGGGCCCTTCTACGAGCAGTACTTC; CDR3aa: CASRVVSGPFYEQYF
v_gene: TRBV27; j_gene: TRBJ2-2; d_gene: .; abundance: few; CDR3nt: TGTGCCAGCAGGGGACAATCGAACACCGGGGAGCTGTTTTTT; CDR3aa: CASRGQSNTGELFF
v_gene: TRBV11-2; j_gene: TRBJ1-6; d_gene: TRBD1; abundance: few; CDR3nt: TGTGCCAGCACCCAGGACAGGGTAGGATCACCCCTCCACTTT; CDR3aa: CASTQDRVGSPLHF
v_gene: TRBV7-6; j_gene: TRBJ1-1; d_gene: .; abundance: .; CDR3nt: TGTGCCAGCAGTCCAGGGGCCCCGGGGACTGAAGCTTTCTTT; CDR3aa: CASSPGAPGTEAFF
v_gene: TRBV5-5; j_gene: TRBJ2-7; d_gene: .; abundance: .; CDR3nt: TGTGCCAGCAGCTTGGCTACCCCCGGGATTACTTACGAGCAGTACTTC; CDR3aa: CASSLATPGITYEQYF
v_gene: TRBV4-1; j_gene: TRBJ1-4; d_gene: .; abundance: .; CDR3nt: TGCGCCAGCAGCCGCTCAGGCCTGCAGGGCGGCGAAAAACTGTTTTTT; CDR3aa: CASSRSGLQGGEKLFF
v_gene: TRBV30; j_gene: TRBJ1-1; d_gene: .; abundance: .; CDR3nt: TGTGCCTGGAGTGGACATTATACTGAAGCTTTCTTT; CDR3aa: CAWSGHYTEAFF
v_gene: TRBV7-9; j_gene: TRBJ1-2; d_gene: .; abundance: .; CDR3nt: TGTGCCAGCAGGGCTACAGGGATCTATGGCTACACCTTC; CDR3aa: CASRATGIYGYTF
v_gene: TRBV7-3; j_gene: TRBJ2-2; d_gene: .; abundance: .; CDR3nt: TGTGCCAGCAGCCCTTCCCGGAACACCGGGGAGCTGTTTTTT; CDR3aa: CASSPSRNTGELFF
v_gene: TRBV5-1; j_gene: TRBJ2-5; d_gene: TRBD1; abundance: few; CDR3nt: TGCGCCAGCAGCTCGCAGGTCAGGGGGTTGGAGACCCAGTACTTC; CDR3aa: CASSSQVRGLETQYF